A single sample is the source of the 13 T cell receptor beta chains below, sequenced in a study of T-cell memory formation after mild COVID-19. TCRdb called the 5' RACE reads again in MiXCR, with one record for every CDR3 protein. This repertoire shows roughly 100,000 distinct CDR3 sequences, around 12% found once; its top ten account for around 26%. The sequencing input was PBMCs or a T cell subset sorted from them (not recorded which). Receptors were obtained from an adult woman who had mild COVID-19 (a few samples of this study predate the infection). Cell type and time point are not known.

This clonotype turned up a few times. The chain couples TRBV5-4 to TRBJ2-5; D is uncertain. CDR1 is SGHNT and CDR2 is YYREEE in the germline V gene (reference sequence). Deletions cut 3 bases from V and 6 bases from J, with 6 bases between. This CDR3 comprises 11 residues. CDR3 DNA: TGTGCCAGCAGCTCCTCCCAGACCCAGTACTTC. This gives the protein CASSSSQTQYF.

In this sample, this clonotype turned up a few times. The chain recombines TRBV12-3 or TRBV12-4 with TRBJ1-1; D is possibly TRBD1 (5 bases). V was clipped by 5 bases and J by 0 bases, with 16 bases between them. The CDR3 consists of 16 residues. CDR3: CASSPSGAVMNTEAFF. The CDR3 DNA reads TGTGCCAGCAGTCCGAGCGGGGCAGTTATGAACACTGAAGCTTTCTTT.

This clonotype came up a few times. The chain carries TRBV20-1 and TRBJ1-2; possibly TRBD1 for D (5 bases). From germline, CDR1 is DFQATT and CDR2 SNEGSKA (reference sequence). V lost 4 bases and J lost 4, with 13 bases in between. The CDR3 sequence is 13 residues long. The CDR3 region is CSAIDSSGYGYTF. CDR3 nucleotide sequence: TGCAGTGCTATAGACAGCTCGGGCTATGGCTACACCTTC.

The J gene is TRBJ2-1, the V gene TRBV11-2, with 7 bases fitting TRBD2. Losses at the gene ends were 3 bases for V and 9 bases for J; bases not matched to a gene: 5. CDR3 size: 13 residues. Looked up from germline, CDR1 is SGHAT and CDR2 is FQNNGV. The CDR3 region is CASSFFGGSEQFF. For the CDR3, the DNA is TGTGCCAGCAGCTTTTTTGGCGGGAGTGAGCAGTTCTTC.

This clonotype was recorded at least ten times. A read error may account for a junction end that differs from germline. J is TRBJ2-7 and V is TRBV5-1; D call uncertain. Germline V gene sequence: CDR1 SGHRS, CDR2 YFSETQ. The CDR3 has 15 amino acids. As DNA, the CDR3 is TGCGCCACCAGCCGAAGTAGTCTAGGAGTCTACGAGCAGTACTTC. The encoded protein is CATSRSSLGVYEQYF. The full variable domain, rest sourced from reference TRBV5-1 and TRBJ2-7, is KAGVTQTPRYLIKTRGQQVTLSCSPISGHRSVSWYQQTPGQGLQFLFEYFSETQRNKGNFPGRFSGRQFSNSRSEMNVSTLELGDSALYLCATSRSSLGVYEQYFGPGTRLTVT.

The genes are TRBV12-3 or TRBV12-4 and TRBJ2-3, with 8 bases aligning to TRBD1. The V and J ends lost 7 bases and 2 bases, in that order; junction bases with no gene match: 5. This CDR3 region has 14 residues. The CDR3: CASTARGPTDTQYF. The CDR3, as DNA: TGTGCCAGCACGGCCAGGGGGCCCACAGATACGCAGTATTTT.

By sample fraction, this clonotype is medium-sized (0.01 to 0.1%). V gene TRBV24-1 combines with J gene TRBJ2-5; 9 bases agree with TRBD1. Germline lookup yields CDR1 KGHDR and CDR2 SFDVKD. This CDR3 region has 13 residues. Losses at the gene ends were 4 bases for V and 4 bases for J; bases not matched to a gene: 0. The CDR3 DNA sequence: TGTGCCACCAGTGAGGGACAGGGAGAGACCCAGTACTTC. This codes for CATSEGQGETQYF.

The sample holds a few counts of this clonotype. This chain connects TRBV12-3 or TRBV12-4 to TRBJ2-7; the D gene is possibly TRBD1 (6 bases). The CDR3 runs 16 residues. V lost 6 bases, J lost 2 bases, and 20 bases lay in between. This CDR3 reads CASSQLQGSNAYEQYF. DNA for the CDR3: TGTGCCAGCAGCCAACTACAGGGCTCTAACGCCTACGAGCAGTACTTC.

The chain joins TRBV20-1 to TRBJ2-7, with 12 nucleotides matching TRBD2. V lost 4 bases, J lost 3 bases, and 7 bases stayed unmatched. Per the germline V gene, CDR1 is DFQATT and CDR2 is SNEGSKA (reference sequence). The CDR3 covers 15 residues. The CDR3 coding sequence is TGCAGTGCTATGGGTGGGACTAGCGGGCTCTACGAGCAGTACTTC. This translates into CSAMGGTSGLYEQYF.

This clonotype was seen many times. The rearrangement joins TRBV6-2 or TRBV6-3 to TRBJ2-1, with D possibly TRBD2 on 6 matching bases. The germline V and J ends were trimmed by 7 bases and 8 bases, with 18 bases remaining between them. The length of the CDR3 is 14 residues. The germline V gene encodes CDR1 MNHEY and CDR2 SVGEGT. CDR3: CASTPGLGGHEQFF. The CDR3 region has the DNA TGTGCCAGCACCCCGGGACTGGGCGGCCATGAGCAGTTCTTC.

V is TRBV19 and J is TRBJ2-7, with D possibly TRBD2 on 5 matching bases. In germline, CDR1 is LNHDA, CDR2 SQIVND (reference sequence). Trimming took 3 bases from V and 4 from J, leaving 13 bases between them. This CDR3 has 14 amino acids. In DNA form, the CDR3 reads TGTGCCAGTAGTATTCTAGCTGGAGCTTACGAGCAGTACTTC. The encoded protein is CASSILAGAYEQYF.

This clonotype was counted many times. The genes are TRBV7-9 and TRBJ2-7, with D perhaps matching TRBD2 (5 bases). There are 13 residues in the CDR3. The ends were cut back, 5 bases at V and 5 bases at J, with 13 bases in the middle. Germline lookup yields CDR1 SEHNR and CDR2 FQNEAQ (reference sequence). The CDR3 is CASSLPSHHEQYF. CDR3 nucleotides: TGTGCCAGCAGCCTACCTAGCCACCACGAGCAGTACTTC. Full variable domain (remainder filled in from reference TRBV7-9 and TRBJ2-7): DTGVSQNPRHKITKRGQNVTFRCDPISEHNRLYWYRQTLGQGPEFLTYFQNEAQLEKSRLLSDRFSAERPKGSFSTLEIQRTEQGDSAMYLCASSLPSHHEQYFGPGTRLTVT.

This clonotype was seen only a few times. This chain joins TRBV20-1 and TRBJ2-4; 12 bases fit TRBD2. Germline assignment: CDR1 DFQATT and CDR2 SNEGSKA (reference sequence). This CDR3 is built from 14 residues. With V trimmed by 3 bases and J by 15 bases, 12 bases remained unmatched. CDR3 sequence (DNA): TGCAGTGCTAGGGAGACTAGCGGGGGTCCCTGGCGGTACTTC. Its protein product is CSARETSGGPWRYF.